The rows below give T cell receptor beta chains drawn from one sample of a study of T cells in Graves' hyperthyroidism and ophthalmopathy. TCRdb reanalysed the multiplex PCR reads using MiXCR and keeps one entry per CDR3 protein. The sample has roughly 700,000 distinct CDR3 sequences, around 13% seen once; the top ten hold 10%. The sequenced material came from blood. The source is a young woman with Graves' hyperthyroidism. Both conserved end residues are part of each CDR3. A D gene is named only where the DNA matches it firmly. Size tells how often a clone was seen (once, few, many) or the class of an expanded clone, and some rows leave it out.

clone_size	v_call	j_call	d_call	cdr3_aa	cdr3_nt
-	TRBV28	TRBJ2-1	-	CASSFYIAEGHEQFF	TGTGCCAGCAGTTTTTATATAGCGGAGGGCCATGAGCAGTTCTTC
-	TRBV29-1	TRBJ2-1	TRBD2	CSARGTSGRVIGNEQFF	TGCAGCGCAAGAGGGACTAGCGGGAGGGTCATTGGCAATGAGCAGTTCTTC
-	TRBV11-2	TRBJ2-2	-	CASSPPGVSNTGELFF	TGTGCCAGCAGCCCTCCTGGAGTCTCGAACACCGGGGAGCTGTTTTTT
many	TRBV28	TRBJ1-5	TRBD1	CASSLGQGPQPQHF	TGTGCCAGCAGTTTAGGACAGGGCCCCCAGCCCCAGCATTTT
-	TRBV20-1	TRBJ1-2	-	CSARDLGEYYGYTF	TGCAGTGCTAGAGATCTCGGGGAGTACTATGGCTACACCTTC
few	TRBV19	TRBJ1-1	TRBD1	CATRDRERTEAFF	TGTGCCACCCGGGACAGGGAGCGGACTGAAGCTTTCTTT
-	TRBV29-1	TRBJ2-5	TRBD2	CSVGGTSFVGETQYF	TGCAGCGTGGGCGGGACTAGTTTCGTCGGAGAGACCCAGTACTTC
many	TRBV11-2	TRBJ2-7	-	CASSPHSRVAHEQYF	TGTGCCAGCAGCCCGCACTCCAGGGTGGCACACGAGCAGTACTTC
-	TRBV19	TRBJ1-1	-	CASRIGGMTEAFF	TGTGCCAGTAGGATTGGGGGAATGACTGAAGCTTTCTTT
-	TRBV7-9	TRBJ2-5	TRBD2	CASRLGLAGLETQYF	TGTGCCAGCAGACTCGGACTAGCGGGATTGGAGACCCAGTACTTC
many	TRBV3-1	TRBJ2-7	TRBD1	CASSHPGQTYEQYF	TGTGCCAGCAGCCACCCGGGACAGACCTACGAGCAGTACTTC
-	TRBV7-8	TRBJ1-2	-	CASSLAGSSRNYGYTF	TGTGCCAGCAGCTTAGCGGGGAGCAGCCGCAACTATGGCTACACCTTC
few	TRBV6-6	TRBJ2-1	TRBD2	CASSYSPSGTSGSYSYNEQFF	TGTGCCAGCAGTTACTCACCTTCAGGGACTAGCGGGAGCTATTCTTACAATGAGCAGTTCTTC
-	TRBV5-1	TRBJ1-1	TRBD1	CASSWGDRDEAFF	TGCGCCAGCAGCTGGGGGGACAGAGATGAAGCTTTCTTT
few	TRBV29-1	TRBJ1-1	-	CSVDRADRGTEAFF	TGCAGCGTTGATCGGGCTGACCGCGGCACTGAAGCTTTCTTT
once	TRBV24-1	TRBJ2-5	-	CATSDATGSETQYF	TGTGCCACCAGTGACGCGACAGGAAGCGAGACCCAGTACTTC
few	TRBV20-1	TRBJ2-2	-	CSARDPFGATGELFF	TGCAGTGCTAGAGATCCCTTCGGAGCCACCGGGGAGCTGTTTTTT
few	TRBV7-8	TRBJ2-5	TRBD2	CASSYPLAGQNMYQETQYF	TGTGCCAGCAGCTATCCTCTAGCGGGTCAAAATATGTACCAAGAGACCCAGTACTTC
-	TRBV25-1	TRBJ2-5	TRBD2	CASSELRTSGRGPQETQYF	TGTGCCAGCAGTGAATTAAGGACTAGCGGGAGGGGCCCCCAAGAGACCCAGTACTTC
-	TRBV27	TRBJ1-2	-	CASSLMRGRAGGNYGHTF	TGTGCCAGCAGTTTAATGAGGGGCAGAGCGGGCGGTAACTATGGCCACACCTTC
many	TRBV7-9	TRBJ2-7	-	CASSSDSGYEQYF	TGTGCCAGCAGCTCGGACAGCGGCTACGAGCAGTACTTC
few	TRBV9	TRBJ2-7	-	CASSVSTSPNYEQYF	TGTGCCAGCAGCGTGTCGACAAGTCCGAACTACGAGCAGTACTTC
many	TRBV2	TRBJ2-5	-	CASSEKETQYF	TGTGCCAGCAGCGAGAAAGAGACCCAGTACTTC
many	TRBV28	TRBJ1-1	-	CASSDVQAYRTEAFF	TGTGCCAGCAGTGATGTACAGGCGTATCGCACTGAAGCTTTCTTT
few	TRBV12-3/TRBV12-4	TRBJ1-1	TRBD1	CASRQSPTGGDEAFF	TGTGCCAGCAGGCAGTCCCCGACAGGGGGGGATGAAGCTTTCTTT
once	TRBV29-1	TRBJ2-7	TRBD2	CSVASGSYEQYF	TGCAGCGTTGCTAGCGGGAGCTACGAGCAGTACTTC
many	TRBV18	TRBJ2-3	-	CASSPPLPTDTQYF	TGTGCCAGCTCTCCTCCACTACCCACAGATACGCAGTATTTT
few	TRBV6-2/TRBV6-3	TRBJ2-6	-	CASSNQRDGANVLTF	TGTGCCAGCAGTAATCAAAGGGATGGGGCCAACGTCCTGACTTTC
-	TRBV7-3	TRBJ2-1	TRBD2	CASSPAGGKNNEQFF	TGTGCCAGCAGCCCTGCGGGAGGGAAGAACAATGAGCAGTTCTTC
many	TRBV7-2	TRBJ2-3	-	CASSPFSGRDTQYF	TGTGCCAGCAGCCCCTTCTCGGGGCGGGATACGCAGTATTTT
few	TRBV10-3	TRBJ2-1	TRBD2	CAISPSGRSNEQFF	TGTGCCATCTCCCCTAGCGGGAGGTCCAATGAGCAGTTCTTC
-	TRBV20-1	TRBJ2-1	-	CSAKGQTGISYNEQFF	TGCAGTGCGAAGGGACAAACAGGTATCTCCTACAATGAGCAGTTCTTC
few	TRBV7-3	TRBJ1-2	-	CASSVGRPYGYTF	TGTGCCAGCAGCGTAGGACGGCCCTATGGCTACACCTTC
many	TRBV4-3	TRBJ2-5	TRBD2	CASSQDRLAGGSETQYF	TGCGCCAGCAGCCAAGATCGACTAGCGGGAGGGTCGGAGACCCAGTACTTC
many	TRBV20-1	TRBJ2-1	-	CSAPEYNEQFF	TGCAGTGCCCCTGAGTACAATGAGCAGTTCTTC
few	TRBV7-9	TRBJ2-7	TRBD1	CASTRTGGVYEQYF	TGTGCCAGCACCCGGACAGGGGGGGTCTACGAGCAGTACTTC
few	TRBV12-3/TRBV12-4	TRBJ2-1	-	CASSLWHNEQFF	TGTGCCAGCAGTTTATGGCACAATGAGCAGTTCTTC
-	TRBV5-1	TRBJ2-7	TRBD2	CASKPRTSGGVLYEQYF	TGCGCCAGCAAGCCAAGGACTAGCGGGGGGGTACTCTACGAGCAGTACTTC
-	TRBV3-1	TRBJ2-1	TRBD2	CASSFPSGREQFF	TGTGCCAGCAGCTTCCCTAGCGGGAGGGAGCAGTTCTTC
many	TRBV6-1	TRBJ2-7	TRBD1	CARRPRLGHKTGAREQYF	TGTGCCAGACGGCCCCGTTTAGGACATAAGACAGGGGCTCGCGAGCAGTACTTC
many	TRBV6-5	TRBJ2-7	-	CASSYHGLIFYEQYF	TGTGCCAGCAGTTACCACGGTCTCATCTTCTACGAGCAGTACTTC
many	TRBV2	TRBJ1-2	-	CASSEMTGSNYGYTF	TGTGCCAGCAGTGAAATGACAGGCAGCAACTATGGCTACACCTTC
many	TRBV27	TRBJ2-7	-	CASSYQSKTEQYF	TGTGCCAGCAGTTACCAATCAAAGACCGAGCAGTACTTC
-	TRBV10-1	TRBJ2-2	-	CASSRGVTGELFF	TGCGCCAGCAGTCGAGGGGTCACCGGGGAGCTGTTTTTT
-	TRBV20-1	TRBJ2-7	TRBD2	CSATAGGPSYEQYF	TGCAGTGCTACCGCGGGAGGGCCCTCCTACGAGCAGTACTTC
few	TRBV6-9	TRBJ1-2	-	CASSYHVGTVGYGYTF	TGTGCCAGCAGTTATCACGTGGGGACCGTGGGCTATGGCTACACCTTC
-	TRBV24-1	TRBJ2-1	TRBD2	CATSDLPAGGIYNEQFF	TGTGCCACCAGTGATTTGCCAGCGGGAGGGATCTACAATGAGCAGTTCTTC
few	TRBV6-2/TRBV6-3	TRBJ1-1	-	CAGSYLGVNTEAFF	TGTGCCGGCAGTTACTTAGGGGTGAACACTGAAGCTTTCTTT